The 3 T cell receptor beta chains given below trace back to one sample, sequenced in a study of blood T cell repertoires in COVID-19. Profiling relied on immunoSEQ multiplex PCR, and the TCRdb table lists in-frame clones only, not all of them. The data show fewer than 150,000 clones, around nine tenths seen once. The source material was peripheral blood. The receptors were sampled from a man aged 50 to 60 with active or convalescent COVID-19.

The rearrangement links TRBV7-2 to TRBJ2-1; TRBD2 agrees at 8 bases. CDR1 and CDR2 from the germline V gene are SGHTA and FQGNSA. CDR3 size: 15 residues. Trimming at V came to 5 bases and at J to 5 bases, leaving 8 bases not matched to a gene. The CDR3 nucleotides read TGTGCCAGCAGCGCCCGGGAGGGCCGCCACAATGAGCAGTTCTTC. It is translated as CASSAREGRHNEQFF.

This rearrangement joins TRBV28 to TRBJ2-1, with D unclear. The V gene's germline CDR1 is MDHEN and CDR2 SYDVKM. CDR3 length equals 11 residues. V lost 5 bases and J 6 bases, leaving 5 bases between the germline ends. CDR3 protein: CASSPSNEQFF. CDR3 coding DNA: TGTGCCAGCAGTCCCTCCAATGAGCAGTTCTTC.

This clone was detected only once. J is TRBJ2-3 and V is TRBV6-2 or TRBV6-3; 16 nucleotides line up with TRBD2. Germline CDR1 is MNHEY and CDR2 is SVGEGT. V lost 2 bases to trimming and J lost 2 bases; unmatched junction nucleotides: 4. The CDR3 totals 18 residues. The CDR3 loop reads CASSYGTSGRGPTDTQYF. The CDR3 nucleotides read TGTGCCAGCAGTTACGGGACTAGCGGGAGGGGGCCCACAGATACGCAGTATTTT.